The 19 T cell receptor beta chains below were found in one sample sequenced in a study of T-cell reconstitution after alpha-beta-depleted transplantation in children. Using unique molecular identifiers, the investigators prepared the TCRbeta library. TCRdb recomputed calls from the PCR reads with MiXCR, one row per CDR3 protein. There are around 370,000 distinct CDR3 sequences in the sample; about a tenth occur only once, and 2.4% lies in the top ten. This specimen consisted of PBMCs from the stem cell graft donor, obtained from the stem cell graft. The receptors here all came from a human donor who donated a stem cell graft to a child with acute lymphoblastic leukemia.

This clonotype has a count of ten or more. The V call is TRBV12-3 or TRBV12-4, the J call TRBJ2-1; the D is unclear. Trimming left V 6 bases short and J 7 bases short, with 7 bases between. CDR3 length: 11 amino acids. CDR3 in DNA: TGTGCCAGCAGCTTTAGAAATGAGCAGTTCTTC. It encodes CASSFRNEQFF.

The chain has TRBV12-3 or TRBV12-4 and TRBJ2-2, with 8 bases aligning to TRBD1. This CDR3 has 16 residues. Unmatched junction bases numbered 3, after V lost 3 bases and J lost 0 bases. CDR3 in DNA: TGTGCCAGCAGTTTTCGGACAGGGACGAACACCGGGGAGCTGTTTTTT. The encoded protein is CASSFRTGTNTGELFF.

The chain employs TRBV29-1 and TRBJ2-7; 15 bases map to TRBD2. Germline assignment: CDR1 SQVTM and CDR2 ANQGSEA. This CDR3 is built from 15 residues. The ends lost 4 bases at V and 7 bases at J; junction bases unmatched: 8. CDR3 residues: CSVVGTGLAGGEQYF. CDR3 sequence (DNA): TGCAGCGTTGTTGGGACGGGACTAGCGGGAGGTGAGCAGTACTTC.

The rearrangement joins TRBV6-6 to TRBJ2-7; D remains ambiguous. There are 11 residues in the CDR3. V dropped 8 bases and J dropped 3 bases, with 8 bases sitting between them. Per germline, CDR1 MNHNY and CDR2 SVGAGI (reference sequence). The CDR3 region has the DNA TGTGCCAGCGGGTTGGGCTACGAGCAGTACTTC. Translation: CASGLGYEQYF.

The V gene is TRBV29-1, the J gene TRBJ1-1; TRBD1 might be the D (6 bases). The ends were cut back, 6 bases at V and 1 base at J, with 9 bases in the middle. Germline V CDR1 and CDR2: SQVTM, ANQGSEA. The CDR3 has 12 amino acids. The CDR3 DNA reads as TGCAGCGTCGGACAGACGAACACTGAAGCTTTCTTT. It translates to CSVGQTNTEAFF. The whole variable domain, filled in from reference TRBV29-1 and TRBJ1-1, reads SAVISQKPSRDICQRGTSLTIQCQVDSQVTMMFWYRQQPGQSLTLIATANQGSEATYESGFVIDKFPISRPNLTFSTLTVSNMSPEDSSIYLCSVGQTNTEAFFGQGTRLTVV.

This clonotype appeared many times. The CDR3 protein is CASSLSGSYGYTF. The CDR3 DNA is TGTGCCAGCAGCTTAAGCGGCAGCTATGGCTACACCTTC. The V and J genes are TRBV7-6 and TRBJ1-2, with unresolved D. The CDR3 contains 13 residues. The V end was cut by 2 bases, the J end by 4 bases, with 8 bases between. In germline, CDR1 is SGHVS, CDR2 FNYEAQ.

This clonotype appeared a few times. V usage is TRBV7-9 and J usage is TRBJ1-5; 8 nucleotides agree with TRBD1. CDR1 is SEHNR and CDR2 is FQNEAQ in the germline V gene (reference sequence). This CDR3 has 13 residues. Trimming cost V 5 bases and J 7 bases; bases outside gene matches: 4. CDR3 nucleotides: TGTGCCAGCAGCATACAGGGGGGGCAGCCCCAGCATTTT. Its translation is CASSIQGGQPQHF. Full variable domain (remainder filled in from reference TRBV7-9 and TRBJ1-5): DTGVSQNPRHKITKRGQNVTFRCDPISEHNRLYWYRQTLGQGPEFLTYFQNEAQLEKSRLLSDRFSAERPKGSFSTLEIQRTEQGDSAMYLCASSIQGGQPQHFGDGTRLSIL.

This rearrangement joins TRBV7-9 to TRBJ1-2; no reliable D call. The CDR3 runs 15 residues. V lost 4 bases to trimming and J lost 2 bases, with 14 bases between them. Germline CDR1 SEHNR, CDR2 FQNEAQ (reference sequence). The CDR3 loop reads CASSSRTAVNYGYTF. As DNA, the CDR3 is TGTGCCAGCAGCTCAAGGACGGCCGTAAACTATGGCTACACCTTC.

This clonotype was observed a handful of times. The gene calls are TRBV28 and TRBJ2-7; D uncertain. Trimming left V 5 bases short and J 1 base short, with 12 bases between. Germline assignment: CDR1 MDHEN and CDR2 SYDVKM. The CDR3 has 14 amino acids. In DNA, the CDR3 is TGTGCCAGCAGTCGCCCCTTCGGATCCTACGAGCAGTACTTC. This sequence encodes CASSRPFGSYEQYF.

There are a few counts of this clonotype. The CDR3, as DNA: TGTGCCAGCAGGAACAGGGGTAATGAGCAGTTCTTC. This translates into CASRNRGNEQFF. The chain recombines TRBV6-5 with TRBJ2-1; 7 nucleotides align to TRBD1. The CDR3 is 12 residues long. The germline V gene has CDR1 MNHEY and CDR2 SVGAGI. The V segment lost 6 bases and the J segment 7 bases; nucleotides outside the gene matches: 3.

V gene TRBV7-9 combines with J gene TRBJ2-3, with D maybe TRBD2 (6 bases). The CDR3 consists of 15 residues. V was cut by 3 bases and J by 1 base, with 11 bases left in between. CDR1 SEHNR and CDR2 FQNEAQ come from the germline V gene (reference sequence). CDR3 sequence reads: CASSLGGERTDTQYF. The CDR3 DNA reads TGTGCCAGCAGCTTGGGCGGGGAACGCACAGATACGCAGTATTTT.

This clonotype occurred a few times. The CDR3 sequence is CASSVEGATYNEQFF. In DNA, the CDR3 is TGTGCCAGCAGCGTAGAAGGGGCGACTTACAATGAGCAGTTCTTC. The V call is TRBV9, the J call TRBJ2-1, with D perhaps TRBD1 (5 bases). The CDR3 is 15 residues long. Germline CDR1 is SGDLS and CDR2 is YYNGEE. V lost 0 bases to trimming and J lost 4 bases, with 11 bases between them.

The chain recombines TRBV6-5 with TRBJ2-5, with a tentative D call TRBD1 (7 bases). This CDR3 region has 16 residues. Deletions cut 2 bases from V and 3 bases from J, with 16 bases between. Per germline, CDR1 MNHEY and CDR2 SVGAGI. The DNA of the CDR3 is TGTGCCAGCAGTTACCTGACAGGGCGGGAAGAAGAGACCCAGTACTTC. Amino acids: CASSYLTGREEETQYF.

This chain joins TRBV5-1 and TRBJ2-2, with TRBD1 identical over 8 bases. This CDR3 has 17 residues. Germline trimming cut 4 bases from V and 4 bases from J; bases unmatched to any gene: 12. Looked up from germline, CDR1 is SGHRS and CDR2 is YFSETQ. DNA for the CDR3: TGCGCCAGCAGCCTACCCCAGGGGGCGGGTAGCACCGGGGAGCTGTTTTTT. Amino acid sequence: CASSLPQGAGSTGELFF.

This clonotype has only a few counts. DNA for the CDR3: TGCAGCGTTGCGGCAGGGGGCCAGAACAATCAGCCCCAGCATTTT. Translating gives CSVAAGGQNNQPQHF. The V gene is TRBV29-1, the J gene TRBJ1-5; 8 nucleotides agree with TRBD1. The V gene's germline CDR1 is SQVTM and CDR2 ANQGSEA. V lost 4 bases and J lost 3; bases outside the gene matches: 8. This CDR3 contains 15 residues.

This sequence joins TRBV9 and TRBJ2-1; 12 nucleotides match TRBD2. V lost 4 bases and J lost 4; bases outside the gene matches: 12. The CDR3 is made up of 18 amino acids. CDR1 is SGDLS and CDR2 is YYNGEE in the germline V gene. CDR3 in amino acids: CASSPRASSGRGYNEQFF. DNA of the CDR3: TGTGCCAGCAGCCCGAGGGCCTCTAGCGGGAGGGGATACAATGAGCAGTTCTTC.

This clonotype occurred a few times. V gene TRBV20-1 combines with J gene TRBJ2-1, with D possibly matching TRBD2 (5 bases). The germline gives CDR1 DFQATT, CDR2 SNEGSKA (reference sequence). Between the trimmed V and J ends, which lost 2 bases and 4 bases, there was a span of 12 bases. The CDR3 runs 14 residues. The DNA of the CDR3 is TGCAGTGCTAGAAAACTAGTCGGGTACAATGAGCAGTTCTTC. Amino acid sequence: CSARKLVGYNEQFF.

V is TRBV10-3 and J is TRBJ2-3, with TRBD2 identical over 8 bases. The CDR3 sequence is 16 residues long. Germline lookup yields CDR1 ENHRY and CDR2 SYGVKD. The V and J ends lost 0 bases and 0 bases, in that order; junction bases with no gene match: 2. This CDR3 reads CAISESREGSTDTQYF. The CDR3 bases are TGTGCCATCAGTGAGTCACGGGAGGGAAGCACAGATACGCAGTATTTT.

There are a few counts of this clonotype. The chain is built from TRBV7-9 and TRBJ1-4; 7 positions match TRBD1. The CDR3 extends over 17 amino acids. The germline V gene encodes CDR1 SEHNR and CDR2 FQNEAQ (reference sequence). J lost 0 bases, V lost 0 bases, and 4 bases had no gene match. The CDR3 nucleotides read TGTGCCAGCAGCTTAGCCCGAGGGGGCGCAACTAATGAAAAACTGTTTTTT. Protein product: CASSLARGGATNEKLFF. The full variable domain, in which reference TRBV7-9 and TRBJ1-4 provide the parts outside the CDR3, is DTGVSQNPRHKITKRGQNVTFRCDPISEHNRLYWYRQTLGQGPEFLTYFQNEAQLEKSRLLSDRFSAERPKGSFSTLEIQRTEQGDSAMYLCASSLARGGATNEKLFFGSGTQLSVL.